The present T cell receptor (beta chain) was sequenced within a study of blood T cells in healthy people across ages. The study's findings and limits: Estimates based on one million T cells were treated as lower bounds. PBMCs that were unsorted prevented a conclusive naive versus antigen-experienced comparison. Nothing was known about donor CMV status, and this possibly confounded expanded clonotype changes.

Total RNA was extracted at no less than 5 micrograms per sample. Sample-barcoded 5' priming and a J-beta primer mix drove a second PCR of about 6 to 12 cycles. TCRdb passed the 5' RACE reads through MiXCR, listing each CDR3 protein once. The table has 1.5 million to 2 million distinct CDR3 sequences, about 50% seen once. J gave up 9 bases and V 5 bases, and 4 bases lay outside the gene matches. This CDR3 is built from 12 residues. Looked up from germline, CDR1 is MNHEY and CDR2 is SVGEGT. Turning to this clonotype: Its specificity is unknown.

What was sequenced was blood. The receptor's source is a woman in her forties in good health. V and J are TRBV6-2 or TRBV6-3 and TRBJ2-1, with 7 nucleotides matching TRBD1. The CDR3, as DNA: TGTGCCAGCAGTAACCCAGGGGGTGAGCAGTTCTTC. The encoded protein is CASSNPGGEQFF.